This TCR beta chain was identified during a study of cytomegalovirus exposure and HLA in healthy donors. This clone was seen just once. Antigen unknown. The length of the CDR3 is 17 residues. In germline, CDR1 is MNHNS, CDR2 SASEGT. Trimming cost V 4 bases and J 5 bases; bases outside gene matches: 17. Data came from immunoSEQ multiplex PCR; TCRdb stores just in-frame clones and leaves some out. The data contain under 200,000 clones, about 80% of them singletons. Study results and caveats: Rarity held for most TCR sequences, but there were some public TCRs that occurred in many donors.

The material sequenced was PBMCs. The sequence came from a man between 18 and 35 years old in good health and CMV-seropositive. This chain links TRBV6-1 with TRBJ2-7; 7 positions match TRBD2. CDR3 nucleotides: TGTGCCAGCAGTGCCCGGGTAGCGGGCGAACCCCGAAACGAGCAGTACTTC. This translates into CASSARVAGEPRNEQYF.